One and the same sample provided the 5 T cell receptor beta chains below, sequenced in a study of lymphopenia after photon versus proton radiotherapy. Libraries were prepared by immunoSEQ multiplex PCR; TCRdb keeps only in-frame clonotypes and omits some of them. The sample gives some 170,000 clones, about nine tenths of which show up once; 4% to 5% is in the top ten. The sequenced sample was peripheral blood, obtained from a patient treated with photon-based radiotherapy. Receptors originate from a middle-aged man with gastric cancer.

The V call is TRBV23-1, the J call TRBJ1-3, with a possible D match to TRBD1 (5 bases). TRBV23-1 is marked as an open reading frame, function uncertain. The CDR3 is made up of 17 amino acids. The V gene lost 3 bases and the J gene lost 0 bases, with 15 bases spanning the gap. The CDR3 DNA sequence: TGCGCCAGCAGTCAGTGGACAAGCAGTTTCTCTGGAAACACCATATATTTT. Translated: CASSQWTSSFSGNTIYF.

This chain connects TRBV5-4 to TRBJ1-2; maybe TRBD1 (6 bases). Per germline, CDR1 SGHNT and CDR2 YYREEE (reference sequence). The V end was cut by 4 bases, the J end by 2 bases, with 21 bases between. This CDR3 contains 17 residues. CDR3 DNA: TGTGCCAGCAGCCGTCAGAGGGGTTACAGGGACAACTATGGCTACACCTTC. Translated, it gives CASSRQRGYRDNYGYTF.

The chain carries TRBV5-1 and TRBJ1-1, with TRBD1 as a possible D gene (5 bases). This CDR3 is 14 amino acids long. The V gene's germline CDR1 is SGHRS and CDR2 YFSETQ. Deletions cut 1 base from V and 1 base from J, with 8 bases between. CDR3: CASSLSQGNTEAFF. Here the CDR3 DNA reads TGCGCCAGCAGCTTGAGCCAGGGGAACACTGAAGCTTTCTTT.

The chain uses TRBV9 and TRBJ2-2, with unresolved D. CDR1 is SGDLS, CDR2 YYNGEE, per germline. V was trimmed by 2 bases and J by 7 bases, leaving 6 bases between them. CDR3 size: 12 residues. CDR3 nucleotide sequence: TGTGCCAGCAGCGTCTATGGCGGGGAGCTGTTTTTT. Its protein product is CASSVYGGELFF.

The CDR3 nucleotides read TGTGCCAGCAGCCCGGGATTAGAGACCCAGTACTTC. Amino acid sequence: CASSPGLETQYF. This rearrangement joins TRBV5-6 to TRBJ2-5; D is possibly TRBD2 (5 bases). The CDR3 runs to 12 residues. Trimming stripped 4 bases from V and 4 bases from J, with 8 bases between. Germline V lookup: CDR1 SGHDT, CDR2 YYEEEE.